This T cell receptor beta chain was recorded in a study of glioma-infiltrating T cells after dendritic cell vaccination. The overall study: Patients received autologous tumor lysate-pulsed dendritic cell vaccination between about 2002 and 2013.

The V end lost 1 base, the J end lost 2 bases, and 6 bases lay between the germline ends. The germline CDR1 and CDR2 sequences are SGHDN and FVKESK. This CDR3 comprises 13 residues. This clone showed up just a few times. Its antigen is still unknown. General observations from the study: Higher pretreatment TIL content predicted longer progression-free time and survival.

Time point indicated: after dendritic cell vaccination, including at tumor progression/relapse. The immunoSEQ assay amplified TCRB CDR3 from up to about 2 ug DNA. Primers: 60 V beta forward and 13 J beta reverse. Produced via immunoSEQ multiplex PCR; TCRdb's table is partial and in-frame only. The table includes about 110,000 clones, around 87% detected once. The source material was blood, sampled after dendritic cell vaccination. The sequence was collected from a human donor with glioblastoma. The chain joins TRBV14 to TRBJ2-7; TRBD2 is a possible D gene (5 bases). CDR3 loop: CASSQGLTYEQYF. The CDR3 DNA reads TGTGCCAGCAGCCAAGGACTAACCTACGAGCAGTACTTC.